One and the same sample provided the 18 T cell receptor beta chains below, sequenced in a study of cytomegalovirus exposure and HLA in healthy donors. With 60 Vbeta and 13 Jbeta primers, the PCR was carried out. Clones were read by immunoSEQ multiplex PCR, and TCRdb kept only the in-frame ones, dropping some. This sample has 140,000 to 150,000 clones; around three fifths occur once, and the top ten carry around 2%. The source material was PBMCs. The receptors shown here come from a male donor in good health and CMV-seronegative.

A single count supports this clone. The genes are TRBV7-8 and TRBJ2-3; TRBD2 agrees at 8 bases. The V and J ends lost 5 bases and 1 base, in that order; junction bases with no gene match: 8. Germline CDR1 and CDR2: SGHVS and FQNEAQ. CDR3 length: 16 residues. The CDR3 sequence: CASSPIAGWGTDTQYF. The CDR3 DNA reads as TGTGCCAGCAGCCCAATAGCGGGGTGGGGCACAGATACGCAGTATTTT.

V is TRBV6-1 and J is TRBJ1-4; no firm D call. V was shortened by 6 bases and J by 7 bases, with 18 bases between the two germline ends. Germline CDR1 reads MNHNS; CDR2 reads SASEGT. The CDR3 consists of 15 residues. The CDR3 DNA is TGTGCCAGCAGCGGTGTGGCTATGGAGGGTGAAAAACTGTTTTTT. It yields the protein CASSGVAMEGEKLFF.

As for this clone: The same CDR3 also results from other DNA sequences found in this sample. V and J are TRBV28 and TRBJ1-2; TRBD1 matches at 9 bases. This CDR3 region has 16 residues. CDR1 is MDHEN, CDR2 SYDVKM, per germline. Unmatched junction bases numbered 17, after V lost 10 bases and J lost 5 bases. CDR3 nucleotides: TGTGCCACCGTGTCCTTTGGGACAGGGTCGTTTTATGGCTACACCTTC. It codes for CATVSFGTGSFYGYTF.

The chain carries TRBV2 and TRBJ2-7; 8 bases are a match to TRBD1. This CDR3 comprises 15 residues. V was clipped by 2 bases and J by 4 bases; unmatched bases: 7. Germline CDR1 is SNHLY and CDR2 is FYNNEI. In nucleotides, the CDR3 is TGTGCCAGCAGTGAACTAGGACAGGGATTGTACGAGCAGTACTTC. This gives the protein CASSELGQGLYEQYF. Using reference TRBV2 and TRBJ2-7 for the parts outside the CDR3, the full variable domain is EPEVTQTPSHQVTQMGQEVILRCVPISNHLYFYWYRQILGQKVEFLVSFYNNEISEKSEIFDDQFSVERPDGSNFTLKIRSTKLEDSAMYFCASSELGQGLYEQYFGPGTRLTVT.

The chain is built from TRBV9 and TRBJ2-5; TRBD2 matches 10 bases. The V segment lost 0 bases and the J segment 5 bases; nucleotides outside the gene matches: 13. This CDR3 region has 18 residues. Germline lookup yields CDR1 SGDLS and CDR2 YYNGEE. CDR3 amino acids: CASSVGAAGGPYGETQYF. DNA for the CDR3: TGTGCCAGCAGCGTAGGGGCAGCGGGGGGGCCTTATGGGGAGACCCAGTACTTC. Variable domain in full (rest from reference TRBV9 and TRBJ2-5): DSGVTQTPKHLITATGQRVTLRCSPRSGDLSVYWYQQSLDQGLQFLIQYYNGEERAKGNILERFSAQQFPDLHSELNLSSLELGDSALYFCASSVGAAGGPYGETQYFGPGTRLLVL.

This chain joins TRBV27 and TRBJ1-1, with a tentative D call TRBD1 (6 bases). This CDR3 contains 15 residues. The V end lost 5 bases, the J end lost 3 bases, and 16 bases lay between the germline ends. CDR1 and CDR2 (germline): MNHEY, SMNVEV (reference sequence). The CDR3 DNA reads as TGTGCCAGCAGTCCAACCAGGGGTTTCGACACTGAAGCTTTCTTT. Its translation: CASSPTRGFDTEAFF.

The rearrangement links TRBV18 to TRBJ1-1, with D uncertain. Germline values: CDR1 KGHSH, CDR2 LQKENI. Trimming removed 5 bases at V and 1 base at J, with 8 bases between. The length of the CDR3 is 13 residues. The CDR3: CASSASGNTEAFF. DNA for the CDR3: TGTGCCAGCTCAGCTTCAGGGAACACTGAAGCTTTCTTT. Using reference TRBV18 and TRBJ1-1 for the parts outside the CDR3, the full variable domain is NAGVMQNPRHLVRRRGQEARLRCSPMKGHSHVYWYRQLPEEGLKFMVYLQKENIIDESGMPKERFSAEFPKEGPSILRIQQVVRGDSAAYFCASSASGNTEAFFGQGTRLTVV.

This sequence joins TRBV19 and TRBJ2-7; possibly TRBD1 for D (6 bases). The CDR3 loop spans 16 amino acids. The germline CDR1 and CDR2 sequences are LNHDA and SQIVND (reference sequence). Trimming cost V 5 bases and J 0 bases, with 17 bases left between them. CDR3 region: CASSPSPRGSSYEQYF. CDR3 bases: TGTGCCAGTAGTCCTTCCCCCAGGGGAAGCTCCTACGAGCAGTACTTC.

V is TRBV7-6 and J is TRBJ2-1; possibly TRBD2 for D (6 bases). The CDR3 consists of 15 residues. Trimming took 2 bases from V and 6 from J, leaving 14 bases between them. The germline V gene encodes CDR1 SGHVS and CDR2 FNYEAQ. The DNA for the CDR3 is TGTGCCAGCAGCTTAAGGTGGGGGGTAGGCAATGAGCAGTTCTTC. This sequence encodes CASSLRWGVGNEQFF.

V and J are TRBV7-3 and TRBJ1-6; unclear D gene. Deletions cut 4 bases from V and 7 bases from J, with 14 bases between. CDR1 is SGHTA and CDR2 is FQGTGA in the germline V gene. This CDR3 contains 15 residues. DNA of the CDR3: TGTGCCAGCAGCTCTGCGGTGATGGAGAATTCACCCCTCCACTTT. This encodes CASSSAVMENSPLHF. Together with reference TRBV7-3 and TRBJ1-6, the CDR3 gives the full variable domain: GAGVSQTPSNKVTEKGKYVELRCDPISGHTALYWYRQSLGQGPEFLIYFQGTGAADDSGLPNDRFFAVRPEGSVSTLKIQRTERGDSAVYLCASSSAVMENSPLHFGNGTRLTVT.

V and J are TRBV7-3 and TRBJ2-6, with D maybe TRBD1 (5 bases). The CDR3 length is 18 residues. Germline V gene sequence: CDR1 SGHTA, CDR2 FQGTGA. Trimming pared 0 bases from V and 0 bases from J, leaving 12 bases between. CDR3 nucleotide sequence: TGTGCCAGCAGCTTAACCCAGGGATTCGGCTCTGGGGCCAACGTCCTGACTTTC. Translation gives CASSLTQGFGSGANVLTF.

The CDR3 DNA follows: TGCGCCAGCAGCTTCCTAGCGGGCACAGATACGCAGTATTTT. This gives the protein CASSFLAGTDTQYF. The chain recombines TRBV5-1 with TRBJ2-3; 7 positions agree with TRBD2. This CDR3 comprises 14 residues. V lost 2 bases to trimming and J lost 1 base; unmatched junction nucleotides: 1. CDR1 is SGHRS and CDR2 is YFSETQ in the germline V gene.

V usage is TRBV7-3 and J usage is TRBJ2-3, with 13 bases lining up with TRBD2. Germline CDR1 and CDR2: SGHTA and FQGTGA. This CDR3 contains 17 residues. The trim removed 2 bases at V and 3 bases at J, leaving 5 bases unmatched. CDR3 sequence: CASSLATSGGATDTQYF. CDR3 DNA sequence: TGTGCCAGCAGCTTAGCTACTAGCGGGGGGGCGACAGATACGCAGTATTTT.

The CDR3 bases are TGTGCCAGCATCAAGACAGGGGGAGGCAATCAGCCCCAGCATTTT. Protein: CASIKTGGGNQPQHF. This chain uses TRBV6-1 with TRBJ1-5, with TRBD1 matching over 9 bases. CDR1 is MNHNS, CDR2 SASEGT, per germline. The CDR3 length is 15 residues. V was pared by 7 bases and J by 2 bases, with 6 bases of the junction left unmatched.

The V call is TRBV2, the J call TRBJ1-2; D may be TRBD1 (5 bases). The germline V and J ends were trimmed by 4 bases and 8 bases, with 14 bases remaining between them. Per germline, CDR1 SNHLY and CDR2 FYNNEI. The CDR3 consists of 13 residues. The CDR3, as DNA: TGTGCCAGCAGTGGGGGGACTTTAACGGGCTACACCTTC. Its protein is CASSGGTLTGYTF. The whole variable domain, filled in from reference TRBV2 and TRBJ1-2, reads EPEVTQTPSHQVTQMGQEVILRCVPISNHLYFYWYRQILGQKVEFLVSFYNNEISEKSEIFDDQFSVERPDGSNFTLKIRSTKLEDSAMYFCASSGGTLTGYTFGSGTRLTVV.

This clone has more than one count but fewer than ten. The chain recombines TRBV2 with TRBJ2-1, with a tentative D call TRBD2 (5 bases). Germline CDR1 SNHLY, CDR2 FYNNEI. Between the trimmed V and J ends, which lost 7 bases and 5 bases, there was a span of 15 bases. This CDR3 region has 14 residues. CDR3 coding DNA: TGTGCCAGCAATAAAGGTAGCGTCAACAATGAGCAGTTCTTC. As protein: CASNKGSVNNEQFF.

The rearrangement joins TRBV6-4 to TRBJ2-7, with D maybe TRBD1 (6 bases). Germline V gene lookup returns CDR1 MRHNA and CDR2 SNTAGT. V was trimmed by 10 bases and J by 6 bases, leaving 19 bases between them. The CDR3 sequence is 13 residues long. The CDR3 region is CANRQVGCFEQYF. CDR3 sequence (DNA): TGTGCCAACAGACAGGTGGGGTGTTTCGAGCAGTACTTC.

The chain uses TRBV6-5 and TRBJ2-3; D unresolved. CDR1 MNHEY and CDR2 SVGAGI come from the germline V gene. This CDR3 has 13 amino acids. With 6 bases removed from V and 4 bases from J, the gap between germline ends came to 11 bases. The CDR3, as DNA: TGTGCCAGCAGCAACCCCGGTGCAGATACGCAGTATTTT. This encodes CASSNPGADTQYF.